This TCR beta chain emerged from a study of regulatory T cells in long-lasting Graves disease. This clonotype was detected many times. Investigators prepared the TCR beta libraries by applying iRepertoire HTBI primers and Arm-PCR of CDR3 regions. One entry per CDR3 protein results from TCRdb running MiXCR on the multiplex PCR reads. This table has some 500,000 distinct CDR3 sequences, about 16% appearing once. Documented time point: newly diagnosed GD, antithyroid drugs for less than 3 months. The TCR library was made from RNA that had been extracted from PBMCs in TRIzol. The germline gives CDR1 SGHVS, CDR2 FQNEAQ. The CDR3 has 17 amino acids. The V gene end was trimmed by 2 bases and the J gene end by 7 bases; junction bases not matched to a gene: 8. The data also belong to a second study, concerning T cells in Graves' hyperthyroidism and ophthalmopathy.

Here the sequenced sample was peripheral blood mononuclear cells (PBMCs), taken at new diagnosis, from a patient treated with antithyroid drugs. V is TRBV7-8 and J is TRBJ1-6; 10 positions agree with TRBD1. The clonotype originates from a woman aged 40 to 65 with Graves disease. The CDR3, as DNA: TGTGCCAGCAGCTTATGGGGGACAGGGGCCTCGAATTCACCCCTCCACTTT. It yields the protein CASSLWGTGASNSPLHF.